This T cell receptor beta chain was recovered during a study of a mutant IDH1 vaccine in newly diagnosed glioma. On the study more broadly: Receipt of radiotherapy, temozolomide, or both preceded the study, and most received both.

Deletions cut 0 bases from V and 2 bases from J, with 7 bases between. The CDR3 is 14 amino acids. Germline assignment: CDR1 LGHNA and CDR2 YSLEER. Study-wide results and limits: Apparently, pseudoprogression bore no relation to changes among the top peripheral T cell clonotypes.

Noted time point: baseline, week 1 (first vaccination visit). The treatment here: pre-vaccination baseline after standard-of-care therapy. New IDH1-mutant, ATRX-lost WHO grade 3 or 4 astrocytomas occurred in donors. Profiled with immunoSEQ multiplex PCR; TCRdb holds only in-frame clones, not every one. Among approximately 67,000 clones listed, about 86% were seen once. Notes on this clone: The antigen remains unidentified.

V usage is TRBV4-3 and J usage is TRBJ1-1; D is unresolved. The sequence derives from a young woman with glioma. Some clones in this sample may be carry-over from other donors' samples. Source: peripheral blood mononuclear cells (PBMCs), taken from a glioma patient treated with radiotherapy, temozolomide or both. The CDR3 spells CASSQEGFNTEAFF. The CDR3 nucleotides are TGCGCCAGCAGCCAAGAGGGGTTCAACACTGAAGCTTTCTTT.